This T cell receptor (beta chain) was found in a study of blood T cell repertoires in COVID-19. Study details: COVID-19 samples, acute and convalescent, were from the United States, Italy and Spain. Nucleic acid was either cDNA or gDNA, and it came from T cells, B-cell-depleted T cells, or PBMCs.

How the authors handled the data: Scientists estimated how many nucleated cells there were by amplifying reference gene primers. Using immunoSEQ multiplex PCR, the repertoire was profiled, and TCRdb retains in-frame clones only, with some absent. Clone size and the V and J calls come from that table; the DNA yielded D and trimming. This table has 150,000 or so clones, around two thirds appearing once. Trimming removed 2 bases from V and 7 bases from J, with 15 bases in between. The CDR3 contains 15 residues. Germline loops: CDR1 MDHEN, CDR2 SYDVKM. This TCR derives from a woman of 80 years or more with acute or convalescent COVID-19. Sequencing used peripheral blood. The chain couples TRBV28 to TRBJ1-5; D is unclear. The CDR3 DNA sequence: TGTGCCAGCAGTTTAAGTGGAACACGGGGACAGCCCCAGCATTTT. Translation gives CASSLSGTRGQPQHF.